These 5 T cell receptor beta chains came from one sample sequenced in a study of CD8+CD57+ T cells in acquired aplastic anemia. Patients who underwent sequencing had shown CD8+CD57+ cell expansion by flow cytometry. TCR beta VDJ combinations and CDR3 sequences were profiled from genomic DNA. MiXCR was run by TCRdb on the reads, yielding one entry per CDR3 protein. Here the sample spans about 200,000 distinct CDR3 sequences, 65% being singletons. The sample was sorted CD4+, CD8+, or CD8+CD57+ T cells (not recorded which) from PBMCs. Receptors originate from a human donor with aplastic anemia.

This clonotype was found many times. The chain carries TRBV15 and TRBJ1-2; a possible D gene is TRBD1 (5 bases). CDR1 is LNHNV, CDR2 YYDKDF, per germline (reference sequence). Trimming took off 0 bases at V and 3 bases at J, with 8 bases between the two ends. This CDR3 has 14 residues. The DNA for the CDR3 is TGTGCCACCAGCAGAGATACGGGGGACTATGGCTACACCTTC. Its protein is CATSRDTGDYGYTF.

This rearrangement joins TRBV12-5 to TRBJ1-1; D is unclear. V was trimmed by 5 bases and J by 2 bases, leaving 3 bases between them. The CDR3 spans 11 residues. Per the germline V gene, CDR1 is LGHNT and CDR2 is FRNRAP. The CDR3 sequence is CASGANTEAFF. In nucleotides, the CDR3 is TGTGCTAGTGGTGCTAACACTGAAGCTTTCTTT.

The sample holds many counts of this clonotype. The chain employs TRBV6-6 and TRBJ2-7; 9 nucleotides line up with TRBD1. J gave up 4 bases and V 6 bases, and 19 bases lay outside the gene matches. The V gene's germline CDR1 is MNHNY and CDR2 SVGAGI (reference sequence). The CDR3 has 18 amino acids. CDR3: CASRGGQGHLPPFYEQYF. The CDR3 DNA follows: TGTGCCAGCAGAGGGGGACAGGGACACCTCCCTCCATTTTACGAGCAGTACTTC.

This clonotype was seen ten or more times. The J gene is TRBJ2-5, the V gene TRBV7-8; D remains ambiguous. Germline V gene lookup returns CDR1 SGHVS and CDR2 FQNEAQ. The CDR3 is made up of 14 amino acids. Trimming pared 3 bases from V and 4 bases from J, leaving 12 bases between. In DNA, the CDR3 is TGTGCCAGCAGCTTTGGTATTGGTGGAGAGACCCAGTACTTC. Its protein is CASSFGIGGETQYF.

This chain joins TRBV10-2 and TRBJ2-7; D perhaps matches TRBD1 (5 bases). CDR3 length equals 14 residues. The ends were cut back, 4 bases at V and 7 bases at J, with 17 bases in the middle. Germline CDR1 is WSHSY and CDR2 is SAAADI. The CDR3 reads CASSVSTGSTEQYF. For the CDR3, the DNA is TGCGCCAGCAGTGTTAGTACAGGATCTACGGAGCAGTACTTC.